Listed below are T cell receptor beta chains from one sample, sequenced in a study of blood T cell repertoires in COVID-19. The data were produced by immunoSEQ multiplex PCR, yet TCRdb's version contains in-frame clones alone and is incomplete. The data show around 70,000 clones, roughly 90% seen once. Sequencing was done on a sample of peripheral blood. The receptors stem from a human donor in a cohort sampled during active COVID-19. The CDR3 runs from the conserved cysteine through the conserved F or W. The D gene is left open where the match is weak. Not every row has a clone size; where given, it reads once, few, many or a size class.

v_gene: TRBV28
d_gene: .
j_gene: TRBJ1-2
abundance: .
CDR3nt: TGTGCCAGCGGCCTTCATCAGGGAAGCTATGGCTACACCTTC
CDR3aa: CASGLHQGSYGYTF

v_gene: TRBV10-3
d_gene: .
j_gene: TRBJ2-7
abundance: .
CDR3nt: TGTGCCATCAGTGTGGACTTAGACTACGAGCAGTACTTC
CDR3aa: CAISVDLDYEQYF

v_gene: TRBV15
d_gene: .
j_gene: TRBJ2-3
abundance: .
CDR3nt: TGTGCCACCAGCAGTGGGCCGGCCACAGATACGCAGTATTTT
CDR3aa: CATSSGPATDTQYF

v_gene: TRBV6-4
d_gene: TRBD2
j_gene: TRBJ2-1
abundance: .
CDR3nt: TGTGCCAGCAGTAGACTAGCGGAGGCCCACAATGAGCAGTTCTTC
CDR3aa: CASSRLAEAHNEQFF

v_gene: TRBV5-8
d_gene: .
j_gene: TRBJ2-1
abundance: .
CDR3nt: TGTGCCAGCAGCTTGACAGGGGAGGAGGGCTACCCCCATGAGCAGTTCTTC
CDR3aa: CASSLTGEEGYPHEQFF

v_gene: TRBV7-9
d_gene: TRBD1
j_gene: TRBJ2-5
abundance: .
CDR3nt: TGTGCCAGCAGCCGCTCGGGACAGGCGGGTCGAGAGACCCAGTACTTC
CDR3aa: CASSRSGQAGRETQYF

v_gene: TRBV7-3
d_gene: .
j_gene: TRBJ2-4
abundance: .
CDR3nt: TGTGCCAGCAGCTTAGACTCCCCCGGGAGTGGGAACATTCAGTACTTC
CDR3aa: CASSLDSPGSGNIQYF

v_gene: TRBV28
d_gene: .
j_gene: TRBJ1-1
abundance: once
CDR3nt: TGTGCCAGCAGCCCCCAGTGGGGGCGGGTCACTGAAGCTTTCTTT
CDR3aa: CASSPQWGRVTEAFF

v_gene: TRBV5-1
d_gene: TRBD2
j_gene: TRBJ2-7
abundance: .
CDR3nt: TGCGCCAGCAGGGGACTAGCGGGGGGAAGCTCCTACGAGCAGTACTTC
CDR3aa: CASRGLAGGSSYEQYF

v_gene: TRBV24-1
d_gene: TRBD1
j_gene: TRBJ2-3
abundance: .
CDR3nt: TGTGCCACCAGTGATCCGACAGGGGCCACAGATACGCAGTATTTT
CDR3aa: CATSDPTGATDTQYF

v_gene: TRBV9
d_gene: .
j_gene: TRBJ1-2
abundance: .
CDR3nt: TGTGCCAGCAGCGACAGGGATGGTGTGGGTGGCTACACCTTC
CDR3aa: CASSDRDGVGGYTF

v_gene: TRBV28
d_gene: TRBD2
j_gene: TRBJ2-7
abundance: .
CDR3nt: TGTGCCAGCAGTTCGGGACTAGCGGGAAGGCCTTCCGAGCAGTACTTC
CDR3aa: CASSSGLAGRPSEQYF

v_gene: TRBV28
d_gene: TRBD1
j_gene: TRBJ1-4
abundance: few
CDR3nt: TGTGCCAGCAGTTTAATCTACTCGGGTCAGGGGGGAAATGAAAAACTGTTTTTT
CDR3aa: CASSLIYSGQGGNEKLFF

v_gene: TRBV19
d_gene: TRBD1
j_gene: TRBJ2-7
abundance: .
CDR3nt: TGTGCCAGTAGTATGGGACAGGGCATATACGAGCAGTACTTC
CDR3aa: CASSMGQGIYEQYF

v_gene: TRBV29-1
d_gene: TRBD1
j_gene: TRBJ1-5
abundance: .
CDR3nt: TGCAGCGGTCGGACAGGGGACAATCAGCCCCAGCATTTT
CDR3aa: CSGRTGDNQPQHF

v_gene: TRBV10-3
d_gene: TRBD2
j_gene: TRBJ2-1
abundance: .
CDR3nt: TGTGCCATCAAAACTAGCGGGAGGGCCGCCTCCTACAATGAGCAGTTCTTC
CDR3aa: CAIKTSGRAASYNEQFF

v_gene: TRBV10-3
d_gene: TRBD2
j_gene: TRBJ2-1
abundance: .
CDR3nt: TGTGCCATCAGTGAGGGAGCGGGAGGCCTCAGGGAGCAGTTCTTC
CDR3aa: CAISEGAGGLREQFF

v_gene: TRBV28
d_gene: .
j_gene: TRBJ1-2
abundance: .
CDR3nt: TGTGCCAGCACAGAGAGGGGGTATGGCTACACCTTC
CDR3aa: CASTERGYGYTF

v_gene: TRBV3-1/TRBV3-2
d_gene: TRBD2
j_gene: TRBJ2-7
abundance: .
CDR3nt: TGTGCCAGCAGCCAAGGCTCTAGCGGACGCTTAGGGGAGCAGTACTTC
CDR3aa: CASSQGSSGRLGEQYF

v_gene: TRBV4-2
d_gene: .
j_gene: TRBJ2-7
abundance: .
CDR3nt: TGTGCCAGCAGCCAAGATCCCCCCGGACAGCGAAGCTCCTACGAGCAGTACTTC
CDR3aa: CASSQDPPGQRSSYEQYF

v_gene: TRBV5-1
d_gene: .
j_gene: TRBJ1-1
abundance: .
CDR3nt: TGCGCCAGCAGCTTGGACGGGATGAACACTGAAGCTTTCTTT
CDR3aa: CASSLDGMNTEAFF

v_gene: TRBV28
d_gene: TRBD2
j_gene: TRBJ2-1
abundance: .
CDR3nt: TGTGCCAGTTCCAACGTGGGTCTAGCGGGAGGGCCGAATGAGCAGTTCTTC
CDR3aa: CASSNVGLAGGPNEQFF

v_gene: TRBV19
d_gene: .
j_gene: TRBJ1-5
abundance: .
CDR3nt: TGTGCCAGTAGTTCACAGGGCCCCAGCAATCAGCCCCAGCATTTT
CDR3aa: CASSSQGPSNQPQHF

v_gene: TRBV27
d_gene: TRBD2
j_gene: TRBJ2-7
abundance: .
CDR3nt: TGTGCCAGCAGTCTTAATAGCGGGAGGGCCAACTACGAGCAGTACTTC
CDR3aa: CASSLNSGRANYEQYF

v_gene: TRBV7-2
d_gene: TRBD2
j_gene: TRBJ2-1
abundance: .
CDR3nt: TGTGCCAGCAGCGGCGGGGGGCGGGGCCCGTTCTTC
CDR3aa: CASSGGGRGPFF

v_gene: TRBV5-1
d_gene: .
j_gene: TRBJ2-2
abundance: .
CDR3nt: TGCGCCAGCAGCTTGGCCGGGACTGCAGGGGAGCTGTTTTTT
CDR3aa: CASSLAGTAGELFF

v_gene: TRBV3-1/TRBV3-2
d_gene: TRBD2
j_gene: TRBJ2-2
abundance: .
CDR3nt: TGTGCCAGCAGGCCTAGCGGGAGGCCCACCGGGGAGCTGTTTTTT
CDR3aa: CASRPSGRPTGELFF